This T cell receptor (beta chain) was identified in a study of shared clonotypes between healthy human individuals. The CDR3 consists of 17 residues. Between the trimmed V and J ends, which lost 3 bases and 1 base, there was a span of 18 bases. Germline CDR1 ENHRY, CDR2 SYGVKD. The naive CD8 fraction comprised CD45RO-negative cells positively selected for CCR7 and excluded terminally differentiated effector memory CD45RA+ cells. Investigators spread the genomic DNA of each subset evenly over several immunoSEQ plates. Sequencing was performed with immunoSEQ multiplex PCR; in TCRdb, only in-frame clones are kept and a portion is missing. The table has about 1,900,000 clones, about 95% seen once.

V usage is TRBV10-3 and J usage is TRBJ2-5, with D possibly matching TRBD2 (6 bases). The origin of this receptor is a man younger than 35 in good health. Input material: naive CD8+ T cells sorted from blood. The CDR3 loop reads CAISDFQSSETQETQYF. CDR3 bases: TGTGCCATCAGTGATTTTCAGTCTAGCGAGACCCAAGAGACCCAGTACTTC.